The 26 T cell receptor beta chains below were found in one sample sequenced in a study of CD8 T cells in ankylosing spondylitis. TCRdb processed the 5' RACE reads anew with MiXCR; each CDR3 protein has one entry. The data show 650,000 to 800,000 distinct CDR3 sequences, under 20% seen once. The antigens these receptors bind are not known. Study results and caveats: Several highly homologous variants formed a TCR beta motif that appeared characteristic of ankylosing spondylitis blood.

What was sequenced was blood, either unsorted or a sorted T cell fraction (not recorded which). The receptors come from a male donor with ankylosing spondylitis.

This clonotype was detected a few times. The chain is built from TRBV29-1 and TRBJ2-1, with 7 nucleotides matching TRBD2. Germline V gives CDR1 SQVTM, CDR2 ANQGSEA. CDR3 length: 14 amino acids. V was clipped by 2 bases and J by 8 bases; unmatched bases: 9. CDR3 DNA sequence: TGCAGCGTTGAAATACTAGCACGGGGGGATGAGCAGTTCTTC. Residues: CSVEILARGDEQFF.

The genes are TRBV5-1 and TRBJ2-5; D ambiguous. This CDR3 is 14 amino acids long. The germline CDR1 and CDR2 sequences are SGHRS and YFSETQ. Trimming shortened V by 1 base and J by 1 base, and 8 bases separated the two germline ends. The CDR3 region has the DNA TGCGCCAGCAGCTTGTCCGTAGTCCAAGAGACCCAGTACTTC. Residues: CASSLSVVQETQYF.

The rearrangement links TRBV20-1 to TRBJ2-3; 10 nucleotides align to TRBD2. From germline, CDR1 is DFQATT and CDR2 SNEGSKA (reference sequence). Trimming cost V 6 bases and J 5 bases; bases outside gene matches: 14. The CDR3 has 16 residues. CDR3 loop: CSAIGGLALAQDTQYF. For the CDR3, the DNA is TGCAGTGCGATTGGGGGACTAGCGCTAGCCCAAGATACGCAGTATTTT.

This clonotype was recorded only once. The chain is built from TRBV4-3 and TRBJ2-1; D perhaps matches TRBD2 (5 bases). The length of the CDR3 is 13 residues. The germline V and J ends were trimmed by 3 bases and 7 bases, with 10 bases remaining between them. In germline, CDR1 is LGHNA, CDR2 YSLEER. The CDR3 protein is CASSHTTRNEQFF. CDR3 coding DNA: TGCGCCAGCAGCCACACCACTAGGAATGAGCAGTTCTTC.

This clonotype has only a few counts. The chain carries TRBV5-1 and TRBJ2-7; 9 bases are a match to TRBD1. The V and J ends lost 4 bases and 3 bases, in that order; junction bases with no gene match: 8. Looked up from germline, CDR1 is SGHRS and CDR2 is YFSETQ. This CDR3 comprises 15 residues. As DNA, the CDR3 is TGCGCCAGCAGCCCGCAGGACAGGGGCAACTACGAGCAGTACTTC. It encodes CASSPQDRGNYEQYF.

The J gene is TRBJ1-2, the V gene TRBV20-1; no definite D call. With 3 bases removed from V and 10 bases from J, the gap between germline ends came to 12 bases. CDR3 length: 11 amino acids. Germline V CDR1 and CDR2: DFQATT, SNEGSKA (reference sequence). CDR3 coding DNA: TGCAGTGCTAGGTTGTCTTCGCACTACACCTTC. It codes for CSARLSSHYTF.

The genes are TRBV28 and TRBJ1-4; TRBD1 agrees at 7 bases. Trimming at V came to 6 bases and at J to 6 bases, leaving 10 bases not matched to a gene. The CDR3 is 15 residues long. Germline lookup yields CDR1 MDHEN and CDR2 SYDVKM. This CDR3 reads CASRQQGIGYEKLFF. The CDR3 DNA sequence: TGTGCCAGCAGGCAACAGGGGATCGGGTATGAAAAACTGTTTTTT.

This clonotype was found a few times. As DNA, the CDR3 is TGTGCCAGTAGCCCCGCCACAGATACGCAGTATTTT. As protein: CASSPATDTQYF. The chain uses TRBV2 and TRBJ2-3; D is uncertain. The CDR3 is 12 residues long. Germline V gene sequence: CDR1 SNHLY, CDR2 FYNNEI. The ends were cut back, 9 bases at V and 2 bases at J, with 9 bases in the middle.

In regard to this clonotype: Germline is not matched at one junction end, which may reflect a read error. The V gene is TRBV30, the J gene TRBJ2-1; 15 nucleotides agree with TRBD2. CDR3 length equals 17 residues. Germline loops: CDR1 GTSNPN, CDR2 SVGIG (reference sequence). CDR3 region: CAWMGLAGGPSYNEQLF. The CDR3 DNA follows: TGTGCCTGGATGGGACTAGCGGGAGGCCCCTCCTACAATGAGCAGTTATTC.

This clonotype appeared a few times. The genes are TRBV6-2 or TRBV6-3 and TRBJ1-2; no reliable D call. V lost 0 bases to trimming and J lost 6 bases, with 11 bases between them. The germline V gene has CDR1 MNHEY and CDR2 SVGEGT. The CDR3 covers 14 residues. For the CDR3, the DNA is TGTGCCAGCAGTTACTCGATTTTGGCTAATGGCTACACCTTC. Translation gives CASSYSILANGYTF.

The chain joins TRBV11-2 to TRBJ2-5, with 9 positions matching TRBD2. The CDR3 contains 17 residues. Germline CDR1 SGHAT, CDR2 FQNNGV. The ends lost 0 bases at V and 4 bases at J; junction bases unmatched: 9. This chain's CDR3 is CASSLEVAGGIRETQYF. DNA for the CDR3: TGTGCCAGCAGCTTAGAAGTGGCGGGAGGGATAAGAGAGACCCAGTACTTC.

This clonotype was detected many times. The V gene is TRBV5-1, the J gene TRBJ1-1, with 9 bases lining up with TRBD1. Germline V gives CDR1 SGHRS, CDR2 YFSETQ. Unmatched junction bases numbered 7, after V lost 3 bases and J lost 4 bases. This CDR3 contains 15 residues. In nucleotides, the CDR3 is TGCGCCAGCAGCTCGGGAGACAGGGGGACCACTGAAGCTTTCTTT. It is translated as CASSSGDRGTTEAFF.

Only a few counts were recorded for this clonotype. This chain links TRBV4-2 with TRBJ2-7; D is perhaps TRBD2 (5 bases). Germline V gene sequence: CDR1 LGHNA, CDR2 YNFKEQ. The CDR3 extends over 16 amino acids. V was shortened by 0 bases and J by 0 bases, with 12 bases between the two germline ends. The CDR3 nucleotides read TGTGCCAGCAGCCAAGACTTGCGTGGGAGCTCCTACGAGCAGTACTTC. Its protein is CASSQDLRGSSYEQYF.

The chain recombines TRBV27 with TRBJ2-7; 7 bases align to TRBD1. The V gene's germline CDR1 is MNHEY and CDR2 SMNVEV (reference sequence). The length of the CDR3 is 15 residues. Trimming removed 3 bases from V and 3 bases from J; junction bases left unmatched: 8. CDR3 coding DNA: TGTGCCAGCAGTTTCGGAAGGGGGCTCATCTACGAGCAGTACTTC. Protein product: CASSFGRGLIYEQYF.

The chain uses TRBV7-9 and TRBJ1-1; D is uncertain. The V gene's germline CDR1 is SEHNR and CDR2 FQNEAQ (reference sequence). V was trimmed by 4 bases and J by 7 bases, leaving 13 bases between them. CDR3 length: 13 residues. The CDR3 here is CASSYTPVGEAFF. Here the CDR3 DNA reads TGTGCCAGCAGCTACACCCCGGTGGGTGAAGCTTTCTTT.

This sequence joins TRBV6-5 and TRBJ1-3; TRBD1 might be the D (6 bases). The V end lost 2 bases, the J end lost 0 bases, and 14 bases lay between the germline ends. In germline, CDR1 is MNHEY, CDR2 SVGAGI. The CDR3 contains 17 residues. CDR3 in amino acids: CASSYTTQGISGNTIYF. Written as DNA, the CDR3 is TGTGCCAGCAGTTACACCACACAGGGAATCTCTGGAAACACCATATATTTT.

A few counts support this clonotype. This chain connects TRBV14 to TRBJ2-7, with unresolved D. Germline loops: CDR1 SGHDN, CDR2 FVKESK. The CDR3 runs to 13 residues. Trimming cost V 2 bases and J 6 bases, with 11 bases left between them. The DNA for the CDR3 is TGTGCCAGCAGCCAAAAGGCACCAGGCGAGCAGTACTTC. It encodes CASSQKAPGEQYF.

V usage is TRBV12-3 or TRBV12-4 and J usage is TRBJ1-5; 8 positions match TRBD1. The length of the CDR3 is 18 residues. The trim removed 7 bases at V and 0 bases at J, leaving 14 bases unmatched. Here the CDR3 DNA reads TGTGCCAGCACCAGAGACAGGGGTGGGGTTAATAGCAATCAGCCCCAGCATTTT. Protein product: CASTRDRGGVNSNQPQHF.

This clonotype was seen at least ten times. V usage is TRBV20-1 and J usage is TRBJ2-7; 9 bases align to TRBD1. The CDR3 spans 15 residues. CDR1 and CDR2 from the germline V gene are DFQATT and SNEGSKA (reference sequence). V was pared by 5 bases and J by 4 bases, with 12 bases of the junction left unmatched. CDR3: CSAATPGTGRYEQYF. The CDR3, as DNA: TGCAGTGCTGCCACTCCCGGGACAGGGAGGTACGAGCAGTACTTC.

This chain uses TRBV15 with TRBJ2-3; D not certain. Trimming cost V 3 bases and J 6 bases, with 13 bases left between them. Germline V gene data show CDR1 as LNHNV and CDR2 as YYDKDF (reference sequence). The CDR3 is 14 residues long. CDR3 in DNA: TGTGCCACCAGCAGGTCTAAAAAAGGGGATACGCAGTATTTT. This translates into CATSRSKKGDTQYF.

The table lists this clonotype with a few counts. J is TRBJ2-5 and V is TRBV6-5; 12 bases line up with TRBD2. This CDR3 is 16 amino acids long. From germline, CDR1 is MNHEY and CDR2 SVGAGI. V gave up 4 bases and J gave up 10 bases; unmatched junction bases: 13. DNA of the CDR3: TGTGCCAGCAGTTCCCGACTAGCGGGAGTCTCTTGGATCCAGTACTTC. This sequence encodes CASSSRLAGVSWIQYF.

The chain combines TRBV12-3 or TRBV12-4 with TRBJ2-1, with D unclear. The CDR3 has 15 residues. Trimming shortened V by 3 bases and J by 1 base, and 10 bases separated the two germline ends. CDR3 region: CASSFSRLSYNEQFF. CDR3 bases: TGTGCCAGCAGTTTTTCGAGACTTTCCTACAATGAGCAGTTCTTC.

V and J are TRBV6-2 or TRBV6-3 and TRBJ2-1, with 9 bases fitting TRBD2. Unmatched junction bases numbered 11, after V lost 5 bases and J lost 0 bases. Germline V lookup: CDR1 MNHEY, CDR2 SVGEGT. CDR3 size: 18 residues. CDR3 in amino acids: CASSIHPGSGSSYNEQFF. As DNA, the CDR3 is TGTGCCAGCAGTATACACCCTGGTAGCGGGAGCTCCTACAATGAGCAGTTCTTC.

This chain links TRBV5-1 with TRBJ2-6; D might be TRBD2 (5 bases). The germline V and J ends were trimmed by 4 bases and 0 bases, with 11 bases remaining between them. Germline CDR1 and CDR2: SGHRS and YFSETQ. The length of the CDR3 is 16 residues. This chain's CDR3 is CASSLGLNSGANVLTF. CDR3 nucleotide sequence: TGCGCCAGCAGCCTTGGACTGAACTCTGGGGCCAACGTCCTGACTTTC.

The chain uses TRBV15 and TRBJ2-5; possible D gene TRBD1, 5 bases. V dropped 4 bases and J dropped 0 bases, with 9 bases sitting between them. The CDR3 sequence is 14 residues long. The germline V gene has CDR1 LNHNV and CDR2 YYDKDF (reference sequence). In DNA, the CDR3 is TGTGCCACCAGCAATGGGGCAAACCAAGAGACCCAGTACTTC. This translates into CATSNGANQETQYF.

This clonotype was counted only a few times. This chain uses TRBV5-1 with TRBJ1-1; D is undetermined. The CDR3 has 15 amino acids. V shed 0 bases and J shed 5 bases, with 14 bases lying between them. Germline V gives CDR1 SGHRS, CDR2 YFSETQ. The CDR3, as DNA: TGCGCCAGCAGCTTGGTTTTCGGGCGGAGGACTGAAGCTTTCTTT. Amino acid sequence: CASSLVFGRRTEAFF.